The clone carrying this T cell receptor (beta chain) was observed many times. This sample is part of a study of blood T cell repertoires in COVID-19. Study-wide background: Italy, Spain and the United States were the sources of the convalescent and acute COVID-19 samples. Sample material is recorded as cDNA or gDNA derived from T cells, B-cell-depleted T cells, or PBMCs.

In the source study's methods: Nucleated cell counts were estimated from reference gene primer amplification. Repertoires were generated with immunoSEQ multiplex PCR, while TCRdb's copy carries only in-frame clones and drops some. V and J calls plus clone size are reproduced from that table; the DNA served to infer D and trimming. The sample contains under 60,000 clones, 70% to 85% of which appear only once. Trimming left V 4 bases short and J 6 bases short, with 19 bases between. The CDR3 runs 17 residues. Germline CDR1 is LGHNA and CDR2 is YSLEER. The sequenced sample consisted of peripheral blood. V gene TRBV4-3 combines with J gene TRBJ1-6; no reliable D call. The sequence came from a man between 65 and 85 years old with acute or convalescent COVID-19. CDR3 sequence: CASSPFSPTTANSPLHF. In DNA form, the CDR3 reads TGCGCCAGCAGCCCCTTCAGTCCGACAACCGCTAATTCACCCCTCCACTTT.